This TCR beta chain was profiled in a study of T cells after yellow fever vaccination. Findings and caveats of the study: Most primary-vaccination clones reappeared after the booster (96% CD4, about 90% CD8).

The CDR3 loop spans 12 amino acids. Germline V gives CDR1 SGHDN, CDR2 FVKESK. V was pared by 11 bases and J by 4 bases, with 5 bases of the junction left unmatched. This clonotype was seen repeatedly, ten times or more. The target antigen is unknown. For TCR, cDNA came from 5'RACE template switching, which added a universal primer site and UMIs. TCRdb itself ran the 5' RACE reads through MiXCR, one entry per CDR3 protein. The sample contains roughly 50,000 distinct CDR3 sequences, less than 9% of which appear only once. J is TRBJ2-1 and V is TRBV14; the match to TRBD2 covers 7 bases. This clonotype originated in a man aged 18 to 30 who received the YFV17D yellow fever vaccine. The sample was CD8+ T cells sorted from PBMCs, taken around 14 days after the first yellow fever vaccination. In DNA, the CDR3 is TGTGCCTCGGGGGGACTATACAATGAGCAGTTCTTC. Encoded protein: CASGGLYNEQFF.